This T cell receptor beta chain is drawn from a study of cytomegalovirus exposure and HLA in healthy donors. Whole-study results and caveats: Later work showed greater clonal expansion in HLA-associated TCR beta chains than in equally common others. Earlier findings revealed that most TCR beta V segments proved productive either about 87% or about 30% of the time.

This CDR3 has 13 residues. The V and J ends lost 5 bases and 5 bases respectively, with 10 bases between them. Germline assignment: CDR1 MRHNA and CDR2 SNTAGT. The primer mix had 60 Vbeta and 13 Jbeta primers. Per the authors' pipeline: Later work found 65 million to 85 million unique TCR beta chains, with approximately 12 million shared. Some clones are missing from TCRdb's copy, which holds only in-frame ones; the method was immunoSEQ multiplex PCR. V and J calls and clone size are given by that table; D and trimming were obtained from the DNA. The sample contains 160,000 or so clones, about 65% of which appear only once. In this sample, this clone turned up a few times. The antigen is unknown.

The sequenced material came from PBMCs. This TCR was sampled from a woman in her 30s in good health and CMV-seronegative. This chain connects TRBV6-4 to TRBJ2-1, with a tentative D call TRBD1 (5 bases). The CDR3 loop is CASSKQENNEQFF. CDR3 coding DNA: TGTGCCAGCAGTAAACAGGAGAACAATGAGCAGTTCTTC.